This paragraph reports one TCR beta chain. The data derive from a study of cytomegalovirus exposure and HLA in healthy donors. Only in-frame clones appear in the TCRdb table, and some are missing; sequencing was by immunoSEQ multiplex PCR. The sample holds some 350,000 clones, roughly 90% seen once. CDR3 length equals 13 residues. The donors were part of the validation cohort of 120 or so subjects. That cohort was separate from the first cohort, which comprised roughly 670 subjects. This clonotype originated in a woman younger than 45 in good health and CMV-seropositive. Sequencing was carried out using PBMCs. The chain has TRBV21-1 and TRBJ2-7. TRBV21-1 is deemed a pseudogene. The CDR3, as DNA: TGTGCCAGCAGTCCGGGACCGGGATGGGGGCAGTACTTC. Protein product: CASSPGPGWGQYF.